This T cell receptor (beta chain) originates from a study of blood T cells in healthy people across ages. Turning to the study itself: Researchers report that template switching captured about one barcoded beta molecule per two T cells. Study-level findings and limits: Older individuals had lower TCR beta diversity per million T cells (the decline was roughly linear). PBMCs went unsorted, and a conclusive naive versus antigen-experienced comparison was therefore prevented.

As regards this clonotype: Its antigen is as yet unknown.

The use of a sample-barcoded 5' primer and a J-beta primer mix characterized a second PCR of roughly 6 to 12 cycles. Through a template-switch adaptor with 12 random nucleotides, each cDNA molecule received a tag. TCRdb reprocessed the 5' RACE reads with MiXCR, giving one entry per CDR3 protein. Among fewer than 1,000,000 distinct CDR3 sequences listed, around 50% were seen once. Sequencing was performed on blood. This TCR was sampled from an older man in good health.

Written as DNA, the CDR3 is TGTGCCAGCAGCATTACTAGCGGGAGAGTGGATGAGCAGTTCTTC. This translates into CASSITSGRVDEQFF. The chain links TRBV7-2 to TRBJ2-1, with TRBD2 matching over 11 bases. Germline values: CDR1 SGHTA, CDR2 FQGNSA. This CDR3 is built from 15 residues. The ends lost 5 bases at V and 8 bases at J; junction bases unmatched: 8.